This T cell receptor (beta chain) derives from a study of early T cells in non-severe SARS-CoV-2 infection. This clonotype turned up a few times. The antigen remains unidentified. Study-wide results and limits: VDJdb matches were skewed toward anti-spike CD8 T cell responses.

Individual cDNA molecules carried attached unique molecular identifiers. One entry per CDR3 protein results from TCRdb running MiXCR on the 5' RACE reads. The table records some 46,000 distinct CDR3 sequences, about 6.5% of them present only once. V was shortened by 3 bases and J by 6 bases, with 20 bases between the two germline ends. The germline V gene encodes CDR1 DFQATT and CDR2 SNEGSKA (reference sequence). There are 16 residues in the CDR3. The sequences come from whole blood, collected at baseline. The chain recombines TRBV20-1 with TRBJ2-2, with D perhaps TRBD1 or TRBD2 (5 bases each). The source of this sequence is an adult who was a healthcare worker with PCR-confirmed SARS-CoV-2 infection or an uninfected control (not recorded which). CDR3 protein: CSARSMGRSSSGELFF. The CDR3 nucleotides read TGCAGTGCTAGGTCAATGGGACGGTCCTCCTCCGGGGAGCTGTTTTTT.